These T cell receptor beta chains were read from a single sample in a study of T-cell reconstitution after alpha-beta-depleted transplantation in children. TCRdb passed the PCR reads through MiXCR, listing each CDR3 protein once. The data hold about 130,000 distinct CDR3 sequences, with 9.7% observed a single time. This material consisted of PBMCs, mostly from graft donor cells, taken 180 days after TCRalphabeta/CD19-depleted stem cell transplant. The receptors derive from a girl in the first two years of life who had a stem cell transplant for combined immunodeficiency, so the T cells may come from the graft donor. Both conserved end residues are part of each CDR3. D genes are given only for firm matches. Size tells how often a clone was seen (once, few, many) or the class of an expanded clone, and some rows leave it out.

v_gene	j_gene	d_gene	len	abundance	CDR3aa	CDR3nt
TRBV29-1	TRBJ2-4	TRBD2	14	many	CSVWGGFDKNIQYF	TGCAGCGTTTGGGGGGGGTTCGACAAAAACATTCAGTACTTC
TRBV5-1	TRBJ2-5	.	14	few	CASSPKREQETQYF	TGCGCCAGCAGCCCTAAGAGAGAGCAAGAGACCCAGTACTTC
TRBV6-1	TRBJ1-5	.	15	few	CASRPTGLSNQPQHF	TGTGCCAGCAGGCCGACAGGCCTCAGCAATCAGCCCCAGCATTTT
TRBV9	TRBJ2-1	TRBD2	16	.	CASSVGGTSGHNEQFF	TGTGCCAGCAGCGTAGGAGGGACTAGCGGTCACAATGAGCAGTTCTTC
TRBV29-1	TRBJ2-7	.	13	many	CSVVRGPSYEQYF	TGCAGCGTGGTTCGCGGGCCCTCCTACGAGCAGTACTTC
TRBV5-1	TRBJ2-5	.	15	.	CASSLGDVPAETQYF	TGCGCCAGCAGCTTGGGGGACGTACCAGCGGAGACCCAGTACTTC
TRBV27	TRBJ1-5	.	12	.	CASSPPEGAQHF	TGTGCCAGCAGCCCACCGGAGGGGGCCCAGCATTTT
TRBV10-3	TRBJ2-7	TRBD1	15	.	CAISPTPDRAYEQYF	TGTGCCATCAGTCCCACCCCGGACAGGGCCTACGAGCAGTACTTC
TRBV7-8	TRBJ2-1	TRBD2	18	many	CASSLGTSGTNSYNEQFF	TGTGCCAGCAGCCTTGGGACTAGCGGGACAAACTCCTACAATGAGCAGTTCTTC
TRBV7-2	TRBJ1-3	.	15	few	CASSIGRNSGNTIYF	TGTGCCAGCAGCATCGGACGGAACTCTGGAAACACCATATATTTT
TRBV7-2	TRBJ2-3	.	15	.	CASSWGGGWADTQYF	TGTGCCAGCAGCTGGGGGGGGGGCTGGGCAGATACGCAGTATTTT
TRBV20-1	TRBJ2-7	TRBD1	15	few	CSAKPPGQGVYEQYF	TGCAGTGCCAAGCCTCCGGGACAGGGTGTATACGAGCAGTACTTC
TRBV18	TRBJ2-7	.	14	few	CASSPRVDGYEQYF	TGTGCCAGCTCACCACGGGTAGACGGCTACGAGCAGTACTTC
TRBV7-2	TRBJ2-3	TRBD2	12	.	CASSLGTRAQYF	TGTGCCAGCAGCTTAGGGACTAGGGCGCAGTATTTT
TRBV15	TRBJ1-5	.	15	.	CATSRDGPLNQPQHF	TGTGCCACCAGCAGAGACGGGCCTTTAAATCAGCCCCAGCATTTT
TRBV20-1	TRBJ1-2	TRBD1	13	few	CSALTGQDYGYTF	TGCAGTGCTCTGACAGGGCAAGACTATGGCTACACCTTC
TRBV12-3/TRBV12-4	TRBJ1-6	.	17	.	CASSLSSIGLLNSPLHF	TGTGCCAGCAGTTTATCATCCATAGGACTGTTAAATTCACCCCTCCACTTT
TRBV5-4	TRBJ2-5	TRBD2	17	.	CASSSLTSGDFQETQYF	TGTGCCAGCAGCTCCCTTACTAGCGGGGATTTCCAAGAGACCCAGTACTTC
TRBV6-5	TRBJ2-1	TRBD2	16	few	CASSYSGGYAYNEQFF	TGTGCCAGCAGTTACTCGGGGGGGTATGCCTACAATGAGCAGTTCTTC
TRBV18	TRBJ1-2	TRBD1	15	few	CASSRTGGANYGYTF	TGTGCCAGCTCACGGACAGGGGGCGCGAACTATGGCTACACCTTC
TRBV5-1	TRBJ1-2	.	13	many	CASSLVSAGGYTF	TGCGCCAGCAGCTTGGTCTCGGCAGGAGGCTACACCTTC
TRBV5-5	TRBJ2-1	TRBD2	18	.	CASSLAGLAGLGDNEQFF	TGTGCCAGCAGCTTGGCGGGACTAGCGGGATTAGGGGACAATGAGCAGTTCTTC
TRBV7-2	TRBJ1-2	.	15	few	CASSPRTASGYGYTF	TGTGCCAGCAGCCCTCGGACAGCCTCTGGCTATGGCTACACCTTC
TRBV10-3	TRBJ2-7	TRBD2	13	many	CAALGTSSGEQYF	TGTGCCGCCCTAGGGACTAGCTCGGGCGAGCAGTACTTC
TRBV9	TRBJ2-5	TRBD2	15	many	CASSVGTSVQETQYF	TGTGCCAGCAGCGTCGGGACTAGCGTACAAGAGACCCAGTACTTC
TRBV2	TRBJ1-5	.	11	few	CASSEREAQHF	TGTGCCAGCAGTGAAAGGGAGGCCCAGCATTTT
TRBV4-3	TRBJ1-5	.	12	few	CASSQGDQPQHF	TGCGCCAGCAGCCAGGGCGATCAGCCCCAGCATTTT
TRBV12-3/TRBV12-4	TRBJ2-7	TRBD1	13	many	CASSPDRAYEQYF	TGTGCCAGCAGCCCGGACAGGGCCTACGAGCAGTACTTC
TRBV4-1	TRBJ2-3	.	13	few	CASRPGLTDTQYF	TGCGCCAGCAGGCCGGGGCTCACAGATACGCAGTATTTT
TRBV20-1	TRBJ2-1	.	15	.	CSAPRRVGGYNEQFF	TGCAGTGCTCCTCGGCGGGTGGGTGGGTACAATGAGCAGTTCTTC
TRBV18	TRBJ2-2	TRBD1	15	.	CASSPLGQGTGELFF	TGTGCCAGCTCACCACTCGGACAGGGGACCGGGGAGCTGTTTTTT
TRBV6-1	TRBJ2-7	TRBD1	15	few	CASSDPRDSTYEQYF	TGTGCCAGCAGTGACCCCCGGGACAGTACCTACGAGCAGTACTTC
TRBV29-1	TRBJ2-3	TRBD2	19	.	CSVEDPRGTSGSPPDTQYF	TGCAGCGTTGAAGACCCCCGCGGGACTAGCGGGAGTCCGCCAGATACGCAGTATTTT
TRBV18	TRBJ2-5	.	14	.	CASSPRAFQETQYF	TGTGCCAGCTCACCAAGGGCATTTCAAGAGACCCAGTACTTC
TRBV7-2	TRBJ2-3	.	14	.	CASSLDPGRDTQYF	TGTGCCAGCAGCTTAGACCCGGGGCGGGATACGCAGTATTTT
TRBV6-5	TRBJ2-4	.	13	.	CASSYPGSGIQYF	TGTGCCAGCAGTTACCCAGGGTCTGGCATTCAGTACTTC
TRBV6-1	TRBJ1-1	TRBD1	15	few	CASTTGGRGPTEAFF	TGTGCCAGCACCACTGGCGGCAGGGGGCCCACTGAAGCTTTCTTT
TRBV6-6	TRBJ1-1	.	13	many	CASSAATAFEAFF	TGTGCCAGCAGTGCCGCGACAGCGTTTGAAGCTTTCTTT
TRBV29-1	TRBJ2-4	.	12	.	CSVAGAVNIQYF	TGCAGCGTTGCGGGGGCGGTTAACATTCAGTACTTC
TRBV13	TRBJ2-1	.	16	.	CASSDLGAGSYNEQFF	TGTGCCAGCAGCGATTTGGGTGCCGGCTCCTACAATGAGCAGTTCTTC
TRBV18	TRBJ2-7	.	14	.	CASSPGGSSYEQYF	TGTGCCAGCTCACCGGGGGGAAGCTCCTACGAGCAGTACTTC
TRBV28	TRBJ2-5	TRBD1	16	.	CASSPVDRGLEETQYF	TGTGCCAGCAGTCCCGTCGACAGGGGGCTAGAGGAGACCCAGTACTTC
TRBV11-2	TRBJ2-7	TRBD2	19	once	CASSLQGLAGGGRAYEQYF	TGTGCCAGCAGCCTCCAGGGGCTAGCGGGGGGGGGTCGGGCCTACGAGCAGTACTTC